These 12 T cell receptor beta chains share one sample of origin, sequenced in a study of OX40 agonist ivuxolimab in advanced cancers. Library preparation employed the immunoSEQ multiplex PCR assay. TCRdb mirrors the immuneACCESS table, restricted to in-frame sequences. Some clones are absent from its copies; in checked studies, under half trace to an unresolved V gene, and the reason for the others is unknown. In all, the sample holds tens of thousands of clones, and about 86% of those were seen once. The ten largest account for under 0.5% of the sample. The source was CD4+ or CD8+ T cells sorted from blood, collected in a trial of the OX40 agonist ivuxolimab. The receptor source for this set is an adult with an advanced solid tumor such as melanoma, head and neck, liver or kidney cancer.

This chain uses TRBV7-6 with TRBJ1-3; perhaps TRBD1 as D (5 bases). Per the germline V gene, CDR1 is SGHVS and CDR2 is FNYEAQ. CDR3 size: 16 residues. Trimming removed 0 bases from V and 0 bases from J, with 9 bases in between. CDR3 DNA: TGTGCCAGCAGCTTAGCGGGACTTCGCTCTGGAAACACCATATATTTT. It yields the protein CASSLAGLRSGNTIYF.

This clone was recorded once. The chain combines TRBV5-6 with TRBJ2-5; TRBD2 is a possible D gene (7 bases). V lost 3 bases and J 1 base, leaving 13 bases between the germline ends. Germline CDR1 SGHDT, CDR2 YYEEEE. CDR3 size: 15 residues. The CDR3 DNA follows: TGTGCCAGCAGCTGGGGAGGGGGATTCCAAGAGACCCAGTACTTC. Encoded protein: CASSWGGGFQETQYF.

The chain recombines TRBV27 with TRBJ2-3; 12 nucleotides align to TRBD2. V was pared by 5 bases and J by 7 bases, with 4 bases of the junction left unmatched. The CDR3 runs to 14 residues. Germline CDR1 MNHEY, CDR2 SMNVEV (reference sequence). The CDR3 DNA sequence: TGTGCCAGCAGTGAACTAGCGGGGGGCTATACGCAGTATTTT. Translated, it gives CASSELAGGYTQYF.

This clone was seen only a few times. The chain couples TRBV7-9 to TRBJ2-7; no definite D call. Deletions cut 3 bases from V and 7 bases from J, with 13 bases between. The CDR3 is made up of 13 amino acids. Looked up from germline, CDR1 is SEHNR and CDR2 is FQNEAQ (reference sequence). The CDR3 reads CASSLTEKWEQYF. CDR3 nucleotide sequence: TGTGCCAGCAGCTTGACTGAGAAGTGGGAGCAGTACTTC.

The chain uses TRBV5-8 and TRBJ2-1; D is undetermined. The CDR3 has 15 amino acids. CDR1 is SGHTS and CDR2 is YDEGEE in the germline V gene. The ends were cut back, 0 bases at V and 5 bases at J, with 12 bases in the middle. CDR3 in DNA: TGTGCCAGCAGCTTGGCGAACGGAGCTAACAATGAGCAGTTCTTC. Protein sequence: CASSLANGANNEQFF.

The CDR3, as DNA: TGTGCCAGCAGCGTAACCGCCTCAGGCGGGGAGCTGTTTTTT. This gives the protein CASSVTASGGELFF. The chain links TRBV7-9 to TRBJ2-2; no definite D call. The ends were cut back, 5 bases at V and 7 bases at J, with 14 bases in the middle. CDR1 and CDR2 (germline): SEHNR, FQNEAQ (reference sequence). The CDR3 is made up of 14 amino acids.

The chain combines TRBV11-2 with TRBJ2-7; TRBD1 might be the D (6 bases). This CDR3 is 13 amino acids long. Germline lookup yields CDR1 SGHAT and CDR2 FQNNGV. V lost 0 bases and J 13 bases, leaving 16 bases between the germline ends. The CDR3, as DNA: TGTGCCAGCAGCTTAGACATCGCAGGGGTAAGATACTTC. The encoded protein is CASSLDIAGVRYF. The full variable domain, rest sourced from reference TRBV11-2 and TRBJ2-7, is EAGVAQSPRYKIIEKRQSVAFWCNPISGHATLYWYQQILGQGPKLLIQFQNNGVVDDSQLPKDRFSAERLKGVDSTLKIQPAKLEDSAVYLCASSLDIAGVRYFGPGTRLTVT.

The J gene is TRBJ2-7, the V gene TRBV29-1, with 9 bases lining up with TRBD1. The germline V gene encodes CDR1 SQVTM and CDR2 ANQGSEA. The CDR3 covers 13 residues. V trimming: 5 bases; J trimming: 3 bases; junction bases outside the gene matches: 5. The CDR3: CSVIPGQGYEQYF. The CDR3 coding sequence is TGCAGCGTTATTCCGGGACAGGGCTACGAGCAGTACTTC.

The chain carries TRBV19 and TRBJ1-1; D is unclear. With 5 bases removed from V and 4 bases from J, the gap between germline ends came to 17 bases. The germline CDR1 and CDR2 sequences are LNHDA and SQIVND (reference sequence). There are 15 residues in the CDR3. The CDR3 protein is CASSESRASGTEAFF. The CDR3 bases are TGTGCCAGTAGTGAATCAAGGGCGTCCGGCACTGAAGCTTTCTTT.

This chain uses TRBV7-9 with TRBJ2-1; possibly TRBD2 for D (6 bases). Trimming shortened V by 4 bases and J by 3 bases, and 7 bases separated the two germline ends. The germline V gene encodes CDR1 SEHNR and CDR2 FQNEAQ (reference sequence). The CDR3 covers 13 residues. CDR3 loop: CASSSDYYNEQFF. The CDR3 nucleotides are TGTGCCAGCAGCTCGGACTACTACAATGAGCAGTTCTTC.

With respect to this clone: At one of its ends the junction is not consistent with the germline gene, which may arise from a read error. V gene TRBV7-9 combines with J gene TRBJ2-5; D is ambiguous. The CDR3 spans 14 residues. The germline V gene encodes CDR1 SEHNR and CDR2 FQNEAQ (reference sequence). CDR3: CANSLGGKQETQYF. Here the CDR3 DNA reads TGTGCCAACAGCTTAGGTGGGAAACAAGAGACCCAGTACTTC.

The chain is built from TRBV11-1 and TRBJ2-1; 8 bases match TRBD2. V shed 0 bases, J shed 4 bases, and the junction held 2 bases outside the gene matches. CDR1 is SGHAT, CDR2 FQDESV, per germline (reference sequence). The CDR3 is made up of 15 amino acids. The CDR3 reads CASSLASGSYNEQFF. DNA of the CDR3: TGTGCCAGCAGCTTAGCAAGCGGGAGTTACAATGAGCAGTTCTTC.